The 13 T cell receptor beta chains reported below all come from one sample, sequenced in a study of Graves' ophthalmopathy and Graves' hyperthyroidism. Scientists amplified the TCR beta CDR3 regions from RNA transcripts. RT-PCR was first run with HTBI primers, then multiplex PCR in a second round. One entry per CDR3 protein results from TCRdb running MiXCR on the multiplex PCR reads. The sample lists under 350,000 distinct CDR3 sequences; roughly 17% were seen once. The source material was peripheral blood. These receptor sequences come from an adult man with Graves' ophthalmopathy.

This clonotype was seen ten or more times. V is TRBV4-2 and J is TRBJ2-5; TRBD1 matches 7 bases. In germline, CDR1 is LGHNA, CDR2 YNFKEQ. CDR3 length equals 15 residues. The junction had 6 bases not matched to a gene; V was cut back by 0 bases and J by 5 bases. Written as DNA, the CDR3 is TGTGCCAGCAGCCAAGATTACAGGGGTTCGGAGACCCAGTACTTC. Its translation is CASSQDYRGSETQYF.

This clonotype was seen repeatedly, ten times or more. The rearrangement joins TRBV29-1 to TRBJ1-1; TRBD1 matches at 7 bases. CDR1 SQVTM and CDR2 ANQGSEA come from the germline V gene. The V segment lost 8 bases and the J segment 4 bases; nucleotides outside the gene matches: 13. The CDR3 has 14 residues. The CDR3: CSLGTAPLGTEAFF. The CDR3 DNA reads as TGCAGCCTAGGGACAGCTCCTCTTGGCACTGAAGCTTTCTTT.

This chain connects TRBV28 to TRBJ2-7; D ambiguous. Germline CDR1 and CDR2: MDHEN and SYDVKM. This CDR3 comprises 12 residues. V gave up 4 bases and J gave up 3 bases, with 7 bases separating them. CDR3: CASSYGFYEQYF. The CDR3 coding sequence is TGTGCCAGCAGTTACGGTTTCTACGAGCAGTACTTC.

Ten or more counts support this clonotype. The CDR3 here is CASSNQGGSTEAFF. The DNA of the CDR3 is TGTGCCAGCTCCAACCAAGGGGGTTCCACTGAAGCTTTCTTT. This sequence joins TRBV18 and TRBJ1-1, with TRBD1 as a possible D gene (6 bases). V was pared by 6 bases and J by 4 bases, with 15 bases between. Germline CDR1 and CDR2: KGHSH and LQKENI. There are 14 residues in the CDR3.

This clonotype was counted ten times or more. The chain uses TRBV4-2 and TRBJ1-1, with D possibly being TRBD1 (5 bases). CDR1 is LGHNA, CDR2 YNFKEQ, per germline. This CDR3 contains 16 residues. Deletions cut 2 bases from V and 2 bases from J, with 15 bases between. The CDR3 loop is CASSQKTGTENTEAFF. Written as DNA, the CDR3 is TGTGCCAGCAGCCAAAAAACCGGGACTGAAAACACTGAAGCTTTCTTT.

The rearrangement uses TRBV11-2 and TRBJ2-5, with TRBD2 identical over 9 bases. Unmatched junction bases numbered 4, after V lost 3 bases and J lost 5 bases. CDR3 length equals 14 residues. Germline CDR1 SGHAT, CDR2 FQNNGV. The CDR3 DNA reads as TGTGCCAGCAGCTTTACTAGCGGGTTGGAGACCCAGTACTTC. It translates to CASSFTSGLETQYF.

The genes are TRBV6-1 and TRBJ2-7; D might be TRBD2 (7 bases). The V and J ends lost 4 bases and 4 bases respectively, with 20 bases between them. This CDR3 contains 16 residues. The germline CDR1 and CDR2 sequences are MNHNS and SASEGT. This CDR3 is CASSGGTPAGAYEQYF. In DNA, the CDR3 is TGTGCCAGCAGTGGGGGGACACCGGCGGGGGCATACGAGCAGTACTTC.

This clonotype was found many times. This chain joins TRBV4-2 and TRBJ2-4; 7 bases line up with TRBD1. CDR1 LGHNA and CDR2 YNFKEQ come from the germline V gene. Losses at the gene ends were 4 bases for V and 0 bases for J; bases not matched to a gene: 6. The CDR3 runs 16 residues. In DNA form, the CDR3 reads TGTGCCAGCAGCCGCGACAGGGCCCTAGCCAAAAACATTCAGTACTTC. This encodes CASSRDRALAKNIQYF.

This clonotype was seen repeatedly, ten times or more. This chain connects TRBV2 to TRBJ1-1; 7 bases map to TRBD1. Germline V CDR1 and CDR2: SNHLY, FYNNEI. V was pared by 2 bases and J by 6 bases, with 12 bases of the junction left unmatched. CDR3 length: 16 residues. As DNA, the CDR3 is TGTGCCAGCAGTGAAATAGGACAGGAGAAAGCTCCTGAAGCTTTCTTT. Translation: CASSEIGQEKAPEAFF.

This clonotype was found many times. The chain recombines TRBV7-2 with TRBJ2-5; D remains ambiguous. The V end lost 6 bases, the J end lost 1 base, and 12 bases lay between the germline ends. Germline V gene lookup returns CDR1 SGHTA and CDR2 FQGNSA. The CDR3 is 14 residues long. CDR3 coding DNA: TGTGCCAGCAGTCTGGGTGGCGGCCAAGAGACCCAGTACTTC. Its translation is CASSLGGGQETQYF. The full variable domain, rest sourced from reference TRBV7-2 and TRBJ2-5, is GAGVSQSPSNKVTEKGKDVELRCDPISGHTALYWYRQSLGQGLEFLIYFQGNSAPDKSGLPSDRFSAERTGGSVSTLTIQRTQQEDSAVYLCASSLGGGQETQYFGPGTRLLVL.

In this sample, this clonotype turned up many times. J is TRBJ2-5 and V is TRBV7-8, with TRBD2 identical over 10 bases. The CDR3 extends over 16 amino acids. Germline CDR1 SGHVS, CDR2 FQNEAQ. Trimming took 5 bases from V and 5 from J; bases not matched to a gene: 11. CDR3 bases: TGTGCCAGCAGCCCTGTTAGCGGGGGGCTTAGGGAGACCCAGTACTTC. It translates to CASSPVSGGLRETQYF.

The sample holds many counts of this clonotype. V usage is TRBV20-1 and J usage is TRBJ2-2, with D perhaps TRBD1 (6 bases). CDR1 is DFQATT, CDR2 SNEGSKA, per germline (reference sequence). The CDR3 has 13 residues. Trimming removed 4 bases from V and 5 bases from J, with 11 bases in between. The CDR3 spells CSATGHKTGELFF. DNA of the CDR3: TGCAGTGCTACGGGACACAAAACCGGGGAGCTGTTTTTT.

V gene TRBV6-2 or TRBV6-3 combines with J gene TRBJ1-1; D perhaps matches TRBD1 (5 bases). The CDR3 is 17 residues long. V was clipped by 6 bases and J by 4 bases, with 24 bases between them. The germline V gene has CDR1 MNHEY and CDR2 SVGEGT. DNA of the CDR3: TGTGCCAGCAGCTACGGCAGGTGGGGGGTGGATAGCACTGAAGCTTTCTTT. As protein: CASSYGRWGVDSTEAFF.